A single sample gave rise to the 10 T cell receptor beta chains below, sequenced in a study of vaccination and CD4 T cells after COVID-19. Indicated treatment: approximately nine-day PBMC culture with coronavirus spike peptide pools or control peptides (ViraFEST assay). The unexposed donor's CD4+ T cells were collected before the COVID-19 pandemic (2011-2018). Sequencing of DNA taken from cultured CD4+ T cells relied on the Oncomine TCR Beta short-read assay. One entry per CDR3 protein results from TCRdb running MiXCR on the PCR reads. The table has over 7,500 distinct CDR3 sequences, approximately 35% seen once; the top ten hold less than 35%. These TCRs' antigens remain unknown. The sequenced material came from CD4+ T cells from blood, cultured in vitro. These receptors came from a human donor in good health.

This clonotype turned up a few times. This rearrangement joins TRBV6-4 to TRBJ2-2; unclear D gene. Germline V CDR1 and CDR2: MRHNA, SNTAGT. This CDR3 has 13 residues. Trimming cost V 2 bases and J 3 bases, with 4 bases left between them. CDR3 amino acids: CASSDGDTGELFF. The CDR3 DNA reads as TGTGCCAGCAGTGACGGGGACACCGGGGAGCTGTTTTTT.

This clonotype turned up a few times. This chain links TRBV6-1 with TRBJ2-5; TRBD1 is a possible D gene (6 bases). The germline gives CDR1 MNHNS, CDR2 SASEGT. The V gene lost 0 bases and the J gene lost 4 bases, with 9 bases spanning the gap. The CDR3 contains 14 residues. This CDR3 is CASSEAGGPETQYF. CDR3 DNA: TGTGCCAGCAGTGAAGCAGGGGGTCCAGAGACCCAGTACTTC.

This clonotype was found a few times. The rearrangement joins TRBV6-2 or TRBV6-3 to TRBJ2-3; no reliable D call. V gave up 5 bases and J gave up 2 bases, with 2 bases separating them. CDR3 length: 11 amino acids. Germline CDR1 is MNHEY and CDR2 is SVGEGT. The CDR3 DNA sequence: TGTGCCAGCAGTGTCACAGATACGCAGTATTTT. Its translation: CASSVTDTQYF.

This clonotype was counted only a few times. This chain joins TRBV10-1 and TRBJ2-1; D ambiguous. CDR3 length equals 12 residues. Trimming took 5 bases from V and 8 from J, leaving 10 bases between them. CDR1 and CDR2 from the germline V gene are WNHNN and SYGVQD (reference sequence). DNA of the CDR3: TGCGCCAGCAGTCATAGCAGCGATGAGCAGTTCTTC. Protein: CASSHSSDEQFF.

The V and J genes are TRBV25-1 and TRBJ1-2; D might be TRBD1 (6 bases). From germline, CDR1 is MGHDK and CDR2 SYGVNS. Trimming removed 2 bases at V and 7 bases at J, with 14 bases between. This CDR3 region has 14 residues. The DNA of the CDR3 is TGTGCCAGCAGTGAAGGTGGGGGGGGGCCTGGCTACACCTTC. It specifies CASSEGGGGPGYTF.

The genes are TRBV30 and TRBJ1-1, with unresolved D. Trimming took off 0 bases at V and 12 bases at J, with 11 bases between the two ends. Looked up from germline, CDR1 is GTSNPN and CDR2 is SVGIG (reference sequence). CDR3 length: 11 residues. The CDR3 here is CAWSVESETFF. CDR3 bases: TGTGCCTGGAGTGTTGAGTCGGAGACTTTCTTT.

The chain carries TRBV7-8 and TRBJ1-5; 7 bases fit TRBD1. This CDR3 contains 17 residues. V trimming: 5 bases; J trimming: 0 bases; junction bases outside the gene matches: 10. Germline CDR1 and CDR2: SGHVS and FQNEAQ. This CDR3 is CASSLSGTAYSNQPQHF. In DNA form, the CDR3 reads TGTGCCAGCAGCCTCTCCGGGACAGCATATAGCAATCAGCCCCAGCATTTT.

This chain uses TRBV10-2 with TRBJ1-1; D may be TRBD1 (6 bases). This CDR3 is built from 15 residues. V gave up 6 bases and J gave up 5 bases, with 19 bases separating them. CDR1 and CDR2 (germline): WSHSY, SAAADI. This CDR3 reads CASRQGLLPRTEAFF. The CDR3 DNA is TGCGCCAGCAGACAGGGTCTTCTACCGAGGACTGAAGCTTTCTTT.

This clonotype was detected a few times. The chain carries TRBV20-1 and TRBJ1-2, with D perhaps matching TRBD1 (5 bases). V lost 5 bases and J lost 1, with 11 bases in between. Germline V gives CDR1 DFQATT, CDR2 SNEGSKA (reference sequence). This CDR3 contains 13 residues. CDR3 protein: CSAGAGFNYGYTF. The CDR3 region has the DNA TGCAGTGCTGGGGCAGGGTTTAACTATGGCTACACCTTC.

This rearrangement joins TRBV7-2 to TRBJ1-2; the match to TRBD1 covers 11 bases. The CDR3 has 14 residues. V shed 5 bases and J 4 bases; nucleotides not matched to a gene: 3. Per germline, CDR1 SGHTA and CDR2 FQGNSA. DNA for the CDR3: TGTGCCAGCAGCCCGGACAGGGGGCCCTATGGCTACACCTTC. Translating it yields CASSPDRGPYGYTF. Complete variable domain (other parts from reference TRBV7-2 and TRBJ1-2): GAGVSQSPSNKVTEKGKDVELRCDPISGHTALYWYRQSLGQGLEFLIYFQGNSAPDKSGLPSDRFSAERTGGSVSTLTIQRTQQEDSAVYLCASSPDRGPYGYTFGSGTRLTVV.